This entry lists 5 T cell receptor beta chains sequenced from one sample in a study of shared clonotypes between healthy human individuals (dated by TCRdb to 2020 to 2021). The method was the immunoSEQ multiplex PCR assay. TCRdb provides this immuneACCESS table in a form limited to in-frame rearrangements. Some clones are lacking; in checked studies, under half of them reflect an unresolved V gene, and why the rest are absent is not known. The sample includes fewer than 100,000 clones, with under 70% observed a single time. The top ten constitute about 45% of the sample. The sequencing sample was made of memory CD8+ T cells sorted from blood. The cell subset or site label of this sample denotes: CD45RO+ cells pooled with CCR7-negative TemRA cells. All receptors come from a man younger than 45 in good health.

This chain links TRBV29-1 with TRBJ2-3; D ambiguous. This CDR3 has 14 residues. The germline V gene has CDR1 SQVTM and CDR2 ANQGSEA. The CDR3 DNA is TGCAGTTTCCCGTTGCGAGAGTCCGCAGATACGCAGTATTTT. Protein sequence: CSFPLRESADTQYF.

The chain combines TRBV10-3 with TRBJ2-1, with 13 bases aligning to TRBD2. CDR3 length equals 15 residues. Germline V lookup: CDR1 ENHRY, CDR2 SYGVKD. Unmatched junction bases numbered 6, after V lost 8 bases and J lost 5 bases. CDR3 protein: CAIGKGTSGDNEQFF. CDR3 in DNA: TGTGCCATCGGTAAGGGGACTAGCGGGGACAATGAGCAGTTCTTC.

This clone appeared a few times. V and J are TRBV2 and TRBJ1-3; 7 bases line up with TRBD1. J gave up 4 bases and V 7 bases, and 4 bases lay outside the gene matches. Germline V lookup: CDR1 SNHLY, CDR2 FYNNEI. The CDR3 consists of 13 residues. For the CDR3, the DNA is TGTGCCAGCAAGGGACAGATAGGAAACACCATATATTTT. Encoded protein: CASKGQIGNTIYF.

The chain couples TRBV19 to TRBJ2-1; 7 nucleotides align to TRBD2. CDR3 length equals 14 residues. Unmatched junction bases numbered 2, after V lost 0 bases and J lost 6 bases. CDR1 is LNHDA and CDR2 is SQIVND in the germline V gene (reference sequence). The CDR3 sequence is CASSIDREVNEQFF. As DNA, the CDR3 is TGTGCCAGTAGTATAGATCGGGAGGTCAATGAGCAGTTCTTC. The complete variable domain, with remaining parts taken from reference TRBV19 and TRBJ2-1, reads DGGITQSPKYLFRKEGQNVTLSCEQNLNHDAMYWYRQDPGQGLRLIYYSQIVNDFQKGDIAEGYSVSREKKESFPLTVTSAQKNPTAFYLCASSIDREVNEQFFGPGTRLTVL.

The chain couples TRBV21-1 to TRBJ2-2; the listed D gene, TRBD1, was not tested against the DNA. TRBV21-1 is an annotated pseudogene. CDR3 length: 15 residues. CDR3 in DNA: TGTGCCAGCAGCCCTGGGACAGGGCGCACCGGGGAGCTGTTTTTT. Protein: CASSPGTGRTGELFF.